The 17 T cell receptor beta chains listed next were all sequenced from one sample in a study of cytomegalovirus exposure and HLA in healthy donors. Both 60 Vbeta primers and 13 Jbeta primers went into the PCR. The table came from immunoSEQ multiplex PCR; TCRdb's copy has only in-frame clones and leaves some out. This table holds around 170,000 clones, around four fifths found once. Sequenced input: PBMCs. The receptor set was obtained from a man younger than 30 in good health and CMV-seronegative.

The CDR3 loop reads CATTTSGEWGIYNEQFF. The CDR3 region has the DNA TGTGCCACCACGACTAGCGGGGAGTGGGGCATATACAATGAGCAGTTCTTC. The rearrangement joins TRBV15 to TRBJ2-1; 11 nucleotides match TRBD2. This CDR3 is 17 amino acids long. Germline loops: CDR1 LNHNV, CDR2 YYDKDF (reference sequence). V shed 7 bases, J shed 4 bases, and the junction held 12 bases outside the gene matches.

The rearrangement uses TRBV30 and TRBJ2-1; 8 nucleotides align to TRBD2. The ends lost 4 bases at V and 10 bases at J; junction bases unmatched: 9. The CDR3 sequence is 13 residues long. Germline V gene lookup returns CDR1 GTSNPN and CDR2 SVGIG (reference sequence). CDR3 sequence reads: CAWNRGGLGEQFF. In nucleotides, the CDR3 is TGTGCCTGGAATCGGGGGGGCCTGGGGGAGCAGTTCTTC.

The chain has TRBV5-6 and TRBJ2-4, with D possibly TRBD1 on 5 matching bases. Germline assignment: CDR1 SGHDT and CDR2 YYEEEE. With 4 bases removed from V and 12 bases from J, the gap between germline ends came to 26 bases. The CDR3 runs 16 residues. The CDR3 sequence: CASSTLVKGAVITQYF. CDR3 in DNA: TGTGCCAGCAGCACCCTGGTGAAAGGGGCGGTAATCACTCAGTACTTC.

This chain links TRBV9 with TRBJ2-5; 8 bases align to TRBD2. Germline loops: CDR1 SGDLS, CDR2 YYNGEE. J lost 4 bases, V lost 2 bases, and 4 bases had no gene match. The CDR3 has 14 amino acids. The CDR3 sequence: CASSVSGSGETQYF. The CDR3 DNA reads TGTGCCAGCAGCGTGAGCGGGAGCGGAGAGACCCAGTACTTC. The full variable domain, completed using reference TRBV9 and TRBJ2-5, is DSGVTQTPKHLITATGQRVTLRCSPRSGDLSVYWYQQSLDQGLQFLIQYYNGEERAKGNILERFSAQQFPDLHSELNLSSLELGDSALYFCASSVSGSGETQYFGPGTRLLVL.

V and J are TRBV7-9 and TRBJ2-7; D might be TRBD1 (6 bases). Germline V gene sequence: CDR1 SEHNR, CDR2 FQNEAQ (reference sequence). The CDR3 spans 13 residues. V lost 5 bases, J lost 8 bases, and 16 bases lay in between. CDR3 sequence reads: CASSPGVRSQQYF. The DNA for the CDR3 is TGTGCCAGCAGCCCAGGGGTAAGGTCCCAGCAGTACTTC.

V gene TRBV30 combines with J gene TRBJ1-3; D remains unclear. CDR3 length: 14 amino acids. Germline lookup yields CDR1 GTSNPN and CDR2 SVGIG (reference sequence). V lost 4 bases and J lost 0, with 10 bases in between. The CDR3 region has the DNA TGTGCCTGGAAAAGAGATAACTCTGGAAACACCATATATTTT. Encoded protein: CAWKRDNSGNTIYF.

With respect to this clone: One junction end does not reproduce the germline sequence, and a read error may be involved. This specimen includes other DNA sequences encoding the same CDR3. CDR3 in DNA: TGTGCTAGCAGCTTAGGGCAGGGCCCCTTTTACGAGCAGTACTTC. Its translation: CASSLGQGPFYEQYF. This rearrangement joins TRBV7-2 to TRBJ2-7; tentatively, D is TRBD1 (5 bases). Germline loops: CDR1 SGHTA, CDR2 FQGNSA. The CDR3 covers 15 residues.

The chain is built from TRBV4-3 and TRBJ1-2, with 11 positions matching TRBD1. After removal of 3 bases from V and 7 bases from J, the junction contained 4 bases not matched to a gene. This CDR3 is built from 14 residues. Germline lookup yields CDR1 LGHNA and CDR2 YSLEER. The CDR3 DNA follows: TGCGCCAGCAGCCAGGATGGGACAGGGGGTGGCTACACCTTC. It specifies CASSQDGTGGGYTF.

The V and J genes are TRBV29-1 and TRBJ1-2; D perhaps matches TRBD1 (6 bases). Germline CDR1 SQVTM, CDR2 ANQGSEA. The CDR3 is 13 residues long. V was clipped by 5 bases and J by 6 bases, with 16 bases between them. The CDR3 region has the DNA TGCAGCGTTAGCCAGGGGACGAACAATGGCTACACCTTC. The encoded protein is CSVSQGTNNGYTF. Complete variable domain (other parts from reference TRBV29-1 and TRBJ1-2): SAVISQKPSRDICQRGTSLTIQCQVDSQVTMMFWYRQQPGQSLTLIATANQGSEATYESGFVIDKFPISRPNLTFSTLTVSNMSPEDSSIYLCSVSQGTNNGYTFGSGTRLTVV.

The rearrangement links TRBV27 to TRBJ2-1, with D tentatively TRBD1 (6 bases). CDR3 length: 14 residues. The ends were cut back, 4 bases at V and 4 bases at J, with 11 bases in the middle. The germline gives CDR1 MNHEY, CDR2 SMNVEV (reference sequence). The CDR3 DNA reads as TGTGCCAGCAGTTCCGGACAGTTTTACAATGAGCAGTTCTTC. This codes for CASSSGQFYNEQFF.

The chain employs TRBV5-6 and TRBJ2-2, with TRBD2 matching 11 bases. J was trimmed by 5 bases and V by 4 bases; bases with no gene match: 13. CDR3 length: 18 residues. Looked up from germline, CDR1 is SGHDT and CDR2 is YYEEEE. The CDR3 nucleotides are TGTGCCAGCAGCCCGCCGGGACTAGCGGCCATGGGTACCGGGGAGCTGTTTTTT. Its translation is CASSPPGLAAMGTGELFF.

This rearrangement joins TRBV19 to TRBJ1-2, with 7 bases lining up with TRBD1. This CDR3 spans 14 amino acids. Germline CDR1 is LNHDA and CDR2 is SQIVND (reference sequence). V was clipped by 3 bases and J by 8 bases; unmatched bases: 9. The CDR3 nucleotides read TGTGCCAGTAGTATCCCTGGGACAGAGCGCGGCTACACCTTC. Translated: CASSIPGTERGYTF.

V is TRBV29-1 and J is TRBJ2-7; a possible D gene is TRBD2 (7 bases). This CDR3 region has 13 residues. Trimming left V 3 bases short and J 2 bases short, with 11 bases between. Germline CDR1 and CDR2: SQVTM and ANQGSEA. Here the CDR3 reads CSVDGGPAYEQYF. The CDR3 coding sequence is TGCAGCGTTGACGGGGGGCCGGCCTACGAGCAGTACTTC.

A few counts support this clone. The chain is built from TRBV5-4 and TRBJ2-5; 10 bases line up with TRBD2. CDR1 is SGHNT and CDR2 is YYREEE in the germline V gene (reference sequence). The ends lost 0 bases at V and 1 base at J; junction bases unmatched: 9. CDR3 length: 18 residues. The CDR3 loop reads CASSLDGSAGGIQETQYF. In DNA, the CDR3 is TGTGCCAGCAGCTTGGATGGGTCAGCGGGGGGGATCCAAGAGACCCAGTACTTC.

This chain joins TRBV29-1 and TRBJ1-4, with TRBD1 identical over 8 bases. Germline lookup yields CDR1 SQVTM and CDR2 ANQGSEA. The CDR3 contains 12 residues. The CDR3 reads CSVGQVEEKLFF. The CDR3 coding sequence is TGCAGTGTGGGACAGGTGGAAGAAAAACTGTTTTTT.

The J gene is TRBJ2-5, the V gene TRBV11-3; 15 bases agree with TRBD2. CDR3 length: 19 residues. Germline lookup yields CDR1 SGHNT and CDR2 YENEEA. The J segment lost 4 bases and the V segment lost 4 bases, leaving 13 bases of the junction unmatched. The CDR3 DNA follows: TGTGCCAGCAGCTCGTCCCCCGGACTAGCGGGAGGGCCAGTAGAGACCCAGTACTTC. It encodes CASSSSPGLAGGPVETQYF.

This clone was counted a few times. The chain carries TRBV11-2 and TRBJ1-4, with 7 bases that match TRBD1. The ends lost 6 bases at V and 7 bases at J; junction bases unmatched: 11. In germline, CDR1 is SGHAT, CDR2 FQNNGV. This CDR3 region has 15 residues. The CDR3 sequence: CASRIEGAVSEKLFF. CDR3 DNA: TGTGCCAGCAGAATAGAGGGGGCAGTGAGTGAAAAACTGTTTTTT.